The rows below give T cell receptor beta chains drawn from one sample of a study of blood T cells in healthy people across ages. TCRdb redid the calling of the 5' RACE reads with MiXCR, one entry per CDR3 protein. The data show under 2,000,000 distinct CDR3 sequences, just under 50% seen once. Sequencing was done on a sample of blood. The receptor set was obtained from a woman aged 40 to 49 in good health. Both conserved end residues are part of each CDR3.

V gene	CDR3 protein
TRBV7-9	CASSLAGSSIQYF
TRBV15	CATAIAGAQSTDTQYF
TRBV4-2	CASSSQGTGDGYTF
TRBV28	CASSFIQIARDRGDVGSSYEQYF
TRBV7-2	CASSFGAGAGTYEQYF
TRBV20-1	CSARDSSTNEKLFF
TRBV7-2	CASLGFSSYNEQFF
TRBV12-5	CASGLGPAGGTDTQYF
TRBV7-3	CASSLKREANEQFF
TRBV9	CASSSRQDFYNSPLHF
TRBV4-1	CASSQDFEGAGANVLTF
TRBV7-7	CASSFRTASNQPQHF
TRBV5-1	CASSPEDRPDNEQFF
TRBV7-3	CASSLQGQGIETQYF
TRBV9	CASSVGPGSSYNEQFF
TRBV4-1	CASSQEQGYQPQHF
TRBV6-2/TRBV6-3	CVSSYVELSNRETQYF
TRBV7-9	CASCLRQGADNYGYTF